The present T cell receptor beta chain was sequenced within a study of blood T cells in healthy people across ages. Study results and limitations: Across the age range, TCR beta diversity per million T cells fell in a roughly linear way.

To note about this clonotype: Antigen: not known.

The authors ran a second PCR of about 7 to 11 cycles using a sample-barcoded 5' primer and a J-beta primer mix. TCRdb independently ran MiXCR on the 5' RACE reads; one entry per CDR3 protein. The data show some 700,000 distinct CDR3 sequences, around a fifth seen once. Each sample yielded at least 6 million isolated PBMCs. Trimming stripped 3 bases from V and 7 bases from J, with 14 bases between. Germline V CDR1 and CDR2: SGDLS, YYNGEE. This CDR3 has 14 residues. This clonotype was sampled from a man aged 65-85 years in good health. Sequenced material: blood. The chain couples TRBV9 to TRBJ2-4, with D possibly TRBD1 on 5 matching bases. The CDR3 DNA reads as TGTGCCAGCAGCGGGAAGATCCAGGGTAACATTCAGTACTTC. It specifies CASSGKIQGNIQYF.